A single sample is the source of the 27 T cell receptor beta chains below, sequenced in a study of blood T cell repertoires in COVID-19. Using immunoSEQ multiplex PCR, the repertoire was profiled, and TCRdb retains in-frame clones only, with some absent. The repertoire includes 110,000 or so clones, approximately 90% of them detected once, and more than 2% sits in the top ten. Material: peripheral blood. All receptors derive from a woman in her forties or fifties with acute or convalescent COVID-19.

This chain joins TRBV19 and TRBJ2-3; 9 bases map to TRBD2. Germline V gene sequence: CDR1 LNHDA, CDR2 SQIVND (reference sequence). The V and J ends lost 3 bases and 3 bases, in that order; junction bases with no gene match: 7. The CDR3 sequence is 16 residues long. The CDR3 spells CASSMGSGGQTDTQYF. The CDR3 DNA sequence: TGTGCCAGTAGTATGGGTAGCGGGGGACAGACAGATACGCAGTATTTT.

V is TRBV30 and J is TRBJ1-2; possibly TRBD1 for D (5 bases). The CDR3 runs 13 residues. Germline loops: CDR1 GTSNPN, CDR2 SVGIG (reference sequence). Trimming pared 0 bases from V and 4 bases from J, leaving 9 bases between. The DNA of the CDR3 is TGTGCCTGGAGTGTCGGGGGATCCTATGGCTACACCTTC. This gives the protein CAWSVGGSYGYTF.

This chain joins TRBV7-9 and TRBJ2-3, with 10 bases fitting TRBD2. V shed 7 bases and J 5 bases; nucleotides not matched to a gene: 15. This CDR3 contains 17 residues. From germline, CDR1 is SEHNR and CDR2 FQNEAQ (reference sequence). The CDR3 DNA reads as TGTGCCAGCATCAAGTCCCCAAGCGGGAGGGCTAGAGATACGCAGTATTTT. Translated, it gives CASIKSPSGRARDTQYF.

Written as DNA, the CDR3 is TGTGCCAGCAGCTTGGTTGGGGGGGAGACCCAGTACTTC. This sequence encodes CASSLVGGETQYF. The chain combines TRBV5-4 with TRBJ2-5, with D possibly being TRBD2 (6 bases). The germline V gene encodes CDR1 SGHNT and CDR2 YYREEE (reference sequence). The CDR3 totals 13 residues. V lost 0 bases and J 5 bases, leaving 8 bases between the germline ends.

CDR3 DNA: TGTGCCAGCAGCCAACCGGGACAGGGTGACACTGAAGCTTTCTTT. Its protein product is CASSQPGQGDTEAFF. The chain links TRBV3-1 (or the pseudogene TRBV3-2) to TRBJ1-1; 9 nucleotides agree with TRBD1. Germline V lookup: CDR1 LGHDT, CDR2 YNNKEL (reference sequence). The CDR3 extends over 15 amino acids. V was clipped by 2 bases and J by 3 bases; unmatched bases: 4.

The sample holds a few counts of this clone. The chain combines TRBV7-2 with TRBJ2-1, with D possibly matching TRBD2 (6 bases). There are 15 residues in the CDR3. Trimming removed 5 bases from V and 0 bases from J, with 11 bases in between. From germline, CDR1 is SGHTA and CDR2 FQGNSA. The CDR3 DNA reads as TGTGCCAGCAGCCGTTGGAGGGACTCCTACAATGAGCAGTTCTTC. This encodes CASSRWRDSYNEQFF.

The gene calls are TRBV30 and TRBJ2-5; maybe TRBD1 (5 bases). CDR3 length equals 12 residues. Germline CDR1 and CDR2: GTSNPN and SVGIG (reference sequence). Trimming took off 2 bases at V and 5 bases at J, with 9 bases between the two ends. CDR3 in DNA: TGTGCCTGGAGTCCGCCAGGGGAGACCCAGTACTTC. Encoded protein: CAWSPPGETQYF.

This chain joins TRBV24-1 and TRBJ2-7; TRBD2 agrees at 13 bases. Germline CDR1 KGHDR, CDR2 SFDVKD. CDR3 size: 14 residues. V was clipped by 3 bases and J by 5 bases; unmatched bases: 0. CDR3 sequence: CATSDGLAGDEQYF. Written as DNA, the CDR3 is TGTGCCACCAGTGATGGACTAGCGGGGGACGAGCAGTACTTC.

The chain recombines TRBV18 with TRBJ1-6; 8 nucleotides match TRBD1. There are 16 residues in the CDR3. The germline CDR1 and CDR2 sequences are KGHSH and LQKENI. Losses at the gene ends were 6 bases for V and 7 bases for J; bases not matched to a gene: 11. CDR3 DNA: TGTGCCAGCTCTTCAACACAGGGGGGCCCCAATTCACCCCTCCACTTT. It yields the protein CASSSTQGGPNSPLHF.

The rearrangement links TRBV11-3 to TRBJ2-5, with TRBD2 matching over 14 bases. This CDR3 contains 18 residues. The V segment lost 5 bases and the J segment 1 base; nucleotides outside the gene matches: 9. Germline V gene lookup returns CDR1 SGHNT and CDR2 YENEEA. The CDR3 reads CASSIGLAGGLTQETQYF. The CDR3, as DNA: TGTGCCAGCAGCATAGGACTAGCGGGGGGCCTTACCCAAGAGACCCAGTACTTC.

The CDR3 nucleotides are TGTGCCACCAGTGGCGGACAGCTCAACTATGGCTACACCTTC. It is translated as CATSGGQLNYGYTF. This rearrangement joins TRBV24-1 to TRBJ1-2, with D tentatively TRBD1 (6 bases). Germline V CDR1 and CDR2: KGHDR, SFDVKD. Trimming pared 5 bases from V and 2 bases from J, leaving 11 bases between. The CDR3 totals 14 residues.

The chain couples TRBV6-5 to TRBJ2-6; 7 bases match TRBD1. Germline V CDR1 and CDR2: MNHEY, SVGAGI. The J segment lost 2 bases and the V segment lost 3 bases, leaving 4 bases of the junction unmatched. The CDR3 is 16 residues long. The CDR3 region is CASSYNRGAGANVLTF. The CDR3 bases are TGTGCCAGCAGTTATAACAGGGGTGCTGGGGCCAACGTCCTGACTTTC.

The chain recombines TRBV12-3 or TRBV12-4 with TRBJ1-1; 7 nucleotides align to TRBD1. Trimming cost V 7 bases and J 0 bases; bases outside gene matches: 2. The CDR3 spans 13 residues. The DNA for the CDR3 is TGTGCCAGCATACAGGGGATGAACACTGAAGCTTTCTTT. It codes for CASIQGMNTEAFF.

The genes are TRBV29-1 and TRBJ1-2, with no clear D. The CDR3 has 12 amino acids. Germline-derived CDR1 and CDR2 are SQVTM and ANQGSEA. Trimming removed 3 bases at V and 6 bases at J, with 11 bases between. CDR3 sequence: CSVDSPGNGYTF. The DNA of the CDR3 is TGCAGCGTTGACTCGCCCGGTAATGGCTACACCTTC.

This clone turned up a few times. The V gene is TRBV10-3, the J gene TRBJ2-1, with 8 bases fitting TRBD2. The CDR3 length is 15 residues. The germline gives CDR1 ENHRY, CDR2 SYGVKD. V trimming: 3 bases; J trimming: 5 bases; junction bases outside the gene matches: 6. For the CDR3, the DNA is TGTGCCATCAGTGACTCACTAGCGGACCACAATGAGCAGTTCTTC. This codes for CAISDSLADHNEQFF.

This clone appeared once. In DNA, the CDR3 is TGTGCCAGCAGCCAACAGGGGGTAGCCACTGAAGCTTTCTTT. Its protein is CASSQQGVATEAFF. The chain couples TRBV25-1 to TRBJ1-1, with 8 bases that match TRBD1. With 6 bases clipped from V and 4 bases from J, the junction kept 7 bases outside the gene matches. Germline-derived CDR1 and CDR2 are MGHDK and SYGVNS. There are 14 residues in the CDR3.

The V call is TRBV3-1 (or the pseudogene TRBV3-2), the J call TRBJ2-3, with D unclear. Germline values: CDR1 LGHDT, CDR2 YNNKEL (reference sequence). The CDR3 is 15 amino acids. The germline V and J ends were trimmed by 4 bases and 3 bases, with 14 bases remaining between them. Here the CDR3 reads CASSPFESLTDTQYF. The CDR3 region has the DNA TGTGCCAGCAGCCCCTTCGAGAGCCTAACAGATACGCAGTATTTT.

V gene TRBV15 combines with J gene TRBJ1-1, with D unresolved. This CDR3 has 18 residues. Germline values: CDR1 LNHNV, CDR2 YYDKDF (reference sequence). The V end lost 0 bases, the J end lost 0 bases, and 17 bases lay between the germline ends. The CDR3 spells CATSRDPDFSVMNTEAFF. CDR3 DNA: TGTGCCACCAGCAGAGATCCCGACTTTAGTGTGATGAACACTGAAGCTTTCTTT.

J is TRBJ1-1 and V is TRBV9, with D tentatively TRBD1 (5 bases). From germline, CDR1 is SGDLS and CDR2 YYNGEE. This CDR3 comprises 15 residues. V was pared by 0 bases and J by 4 bases, with 13 bases between. As DNA, the CDR3 is TGTGCCAGCAGCGTAGTGGGGCGGGACGTCACTGAAGCTTTCTTT. This gives the protein CASSVVGRDVTEAFF.

The V and J genes are TRBV5-1 and TRBJ2-3; 8 bases are a match to TRBD2. With 4 bases clipped from V and 6 bases from J, the junction kept 7 bases outside the gene matches. Germline V gene sequence: CDR1 SGHRS, CDR2 YFSETQ. CDR3 length: 14 residues. DNA of the CDR3: TGCGCCAGCAGCACAAGAGCGGGGGCGGATACGCAGTATTTT. Protein product: CASSTRAGADTQYF.

The chain joins TRBV9 to TRBJ1-1; TRBD1 matches 9 bases. Germline CDR1 reads SGDLS; CDR2 reads YYNGEE. CDR3 length equals 16 residues. The junction had 13 bases not matched to a gene; V was cut back by 4 bases and J by 6 bases. The CDR3 DNA reads as TGTGCCAGCAGCTCCGACCCACAGGGGGCGAAGGCTGAAGCTTTCTTT. As protein: CASSSDPQGAKAEAFF.

V usage is TRBV5-1 and J usage is TRBJ2-1; 10 positions match TRBD2. Losses at the gene ends were 0 bases for V and 8 bases for J; bases not matched to a gene: 17. Germline V gene sequence: CDR1 SGHRS, CDR2 YFSETQ. The CDR3 is 19 residues long. CDR3 coding DNA: TGCGCCAGCAGCTTGGCGCCTAGCGGGAGTCGGGACCTTCGGGATGAGCAGTTCTTC. This codes for CASSLAPSGSRDLRDEQFF.

V usage is TRBV19 and J usage is TRBJ2-5; 7 positions match TRBD1. The germline V gene encodes CDR1 LNHDA and CDR2 SQIVND (reference sequence). The CDR3 extends over 15 amino acids. Trimming at V came to 7 bases and at J to 6 bases, leaving 14 bases not matched to a gene. In DNA, the CDR3 is TGTGCCAGTACCCCGACAGGGAAGGCTTCGCAGACCCAGTACTTC. Protein sequence: CASTPTGKASQTQYF.

The rearrangement uses TRBV21-1 and TRBJ2-7; whether TRBD2, the table's D call, matches the DNA was not checked. TRBV21-1 is classified as a pseudogene. There are 15 residues in the CDR3. The CDR3 DNA sequence: TGTGCCAGCAGCAAAGAGAGGACTAGCTGCCACGAGCAGTACTTC. This translates into CASSKERTSCHEQYF.

This rearrangement joins TRBV10-1 to TRBJ1-1; D gene uncertain. The germline V and J ends were trimmed by 0 bases and 7 bases, with 12 bases remaining between them. The CDR3 is 14 amino acids. Looked up from germline, CDR1 is WNHNN and CDR2 is SYGVQD (reference sequence). The CDR3 sequence: CASSESWVGDEAFF. Written as DNA, the CDR3 is TGCGCCAGCAGTGAGTCGTGGGTCGGGGATGAAGCTTTCTTT.

J is TRBJ1-1 and V is TRBV18, with TRBD1 as a possible D gene (6 bases). From germline, CDR1 is KGHSH and CDR2 LQKENI. V was cut by 6 bases and J by 3 bases, with 11 bases left in between. The CDR3 runs to 13 residues. The CDR3 protein is CASSRGQDTEAFF. DNA for the CDR3: TGTGCCAGCTCCAGGGGCCAGGACACTGAAGCTTTCTTT.

This clone was seen only a few times. The chain couples TRBV11-2 to TRBJ1-1, with a possible D match to TRBD1 (5 bases). The CDR3 runs 16 residues. The V gene lost 5 bases and the J gene lost 1 base, with 17 bases spanning the gap. Germline loops: CDR1 SGHAT, CDR2 FQNNGV. In DNA form, the CDR3 reads TGTGCCAGCAGCCCAGGGCCGCCCTGGGGGAACACTGAAGCTTTCTTT. Amino acid sequence: CASSPGPPWGNTEAFF.